This T cell receptor (beta chain) derives from a study of CD8 T cells in Susac syndrome. Sequencing of TCR beta was performed on blood CD8+ and CD4+ T cells. V dropped 6 bases and J dropped 4; count of bases not matched to a gene: 6. CDR3 length: 15 residues. Points from the study as a whole: Expansion of clones was not seen in the CD4+ T cell repertoires of Susac syndrome.

Worth noting for this clonotype: Its matching antigen is unknown.

With random hexamers, 0.5 to 1 ug RNA was reverse transcribed. TCR beta CDR3 was amplified by immunoSEQ multiplex PCR. This amplification extended across 54 Vbeta and 13 Jbeta segments. A single record per CDR3 protein comes from TCRdb applying MiXCR to the immunoSEQ multiplex PCR reads. This sample has more than 150,000 distinct CDR3 sequences, with almost 96% found just once. The receptor was derived from a human donor with Susac syndrome. The genes are TRBV12-3 or TRBV12-4 and TRBJ2-1, with 10 bases aligning to TRBD2. The source material was CD4+ T cells from PBMCs. The CDR3 here is CASSPLAGGYNEQFF. Written as DNA, the CDR3 is TGTGCCAGCAGCCCTTTAGCGGGGGGATACAATGAGCAGTTCTTC.